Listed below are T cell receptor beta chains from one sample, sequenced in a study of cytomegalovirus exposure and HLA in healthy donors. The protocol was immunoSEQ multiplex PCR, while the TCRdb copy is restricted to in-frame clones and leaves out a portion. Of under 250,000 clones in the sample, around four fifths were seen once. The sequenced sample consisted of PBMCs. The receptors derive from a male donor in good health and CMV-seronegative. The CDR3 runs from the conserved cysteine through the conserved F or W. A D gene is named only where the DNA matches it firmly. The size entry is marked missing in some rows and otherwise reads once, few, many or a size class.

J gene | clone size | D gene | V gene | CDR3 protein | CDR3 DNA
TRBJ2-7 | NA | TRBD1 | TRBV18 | CASSPLGQGGEQYF | TGTGCCAGCTCACCACTGGGACAGGGGGGCGAGCAGTACTTC
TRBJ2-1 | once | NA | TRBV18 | CASSPAGWRSSYNEQFF | TGTGCCAGCTCACCCGCGGGCTGGAGGTCTTCATACAATGAGCAGTTCTTC
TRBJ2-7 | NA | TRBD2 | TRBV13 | CASSSGSGGSSYEQYF | TGTGCCAGCAGCTCAGGGAGCGGGGGGAGCTCCTACGAGCAGTACTTC
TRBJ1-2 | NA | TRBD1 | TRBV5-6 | CASSSAGDSYGYTF | TGTGCCAGCAGCTCCGCAGGGGACAGCTATGGCTACACCTTC
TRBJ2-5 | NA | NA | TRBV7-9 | CASSPYLVGPQETQYF | TGTGCCAGCAGCCCGTACTTGGTTGGGCCACAAGAGACCCAGTACTTC
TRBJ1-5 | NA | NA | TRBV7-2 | CASSFKADRGILVNQPQHF | TGTGCCAGCAGCTTCAAAGCTGACCGGGGGATCCTGGTTAATCAGCCCCAGCATTTT
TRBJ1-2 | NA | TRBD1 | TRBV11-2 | CASSLRQGADGYTF | TGTGCCAGCAGCTTAAGACAGGGGGCGGATGGCTACACCTTC
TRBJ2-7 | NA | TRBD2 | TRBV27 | CASSPKTSGYEQYF | TGTGCCAGCAGTCCGAAGACTAGCGGCTACGAGCAGTACTTC
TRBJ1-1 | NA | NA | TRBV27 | CASSRGQTNTEAFF | TGTGCCAGCAGCCGGGGACAAACGAACACTGAAGCTTTCTTT
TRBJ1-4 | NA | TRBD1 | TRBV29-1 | CSVERQGGGEKLFF | TGCAGCGTTGAAAGACAGGGGGGGGGTGAAAAACTGTTTTTT
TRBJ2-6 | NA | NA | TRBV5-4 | CASSSPMGGAGANVLTF | TGTGCCAGCAGCTCTCCTATGGGGGGAGCTGGGGCCAACGTCCTGACTTTC
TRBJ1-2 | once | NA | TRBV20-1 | CSARGGNYTF | TGCAGTGCTAGGGGGGGAAACTACACCTTC
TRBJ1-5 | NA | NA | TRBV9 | CASSVEGDGNQPQHF | TGTGCCAGCAGCGTAGAAGGGGATGGCAATCAGCCCCAGCATTTT
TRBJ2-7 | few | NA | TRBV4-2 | CASSQSQRVSYEQYF | TGTGCCAGCAGCCAGTCGCAGCGGGTTAGCTACGAGCAGTACTTC
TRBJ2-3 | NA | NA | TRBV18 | CASSPGTLSTDTQYF | TGTGCCAGCTCACCGGGGACACTAAGCACAGATACGCAGTATTTT
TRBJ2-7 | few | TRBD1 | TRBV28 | CASTLTGTSYEQYF | TGTGCCAGCACCCTGACAGGGACCTCCTACGAGCAGTACTTC
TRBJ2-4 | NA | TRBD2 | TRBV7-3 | CASSSGGLVQNIQYF | TGTGCCAGCAGCTCGGGAGGACTCGTCCAAAACATTCAGTACTTC
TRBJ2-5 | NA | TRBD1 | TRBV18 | CASSLGQGRETQYF | TGTGCCAGCTCCCTTGGACAGGGGAGAGAGACCCAGTACTTC
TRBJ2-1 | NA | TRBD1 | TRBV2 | CASRILTGGNFF | TGTGCCAGCAGAATCCTGACAGGGGGGAATTTCTTC
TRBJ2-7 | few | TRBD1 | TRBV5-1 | CASSFGGQGWEQYF | TGCGCCAGCAGCTTCGGGGGACAGGGGTGGGAGCAGTACTTC
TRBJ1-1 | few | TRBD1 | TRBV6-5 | CACKRTGSNTEAFF | TGTGCCTGCAAAAGGACAGGATCGAACACTGAAGCTTTCTTT
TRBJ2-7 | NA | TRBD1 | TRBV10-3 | CAISGIRDRGSYEQYF | TGTGCCATCAGTGGAATCCGGGACAGGGGCTCCTACGAGCAGTACTTC
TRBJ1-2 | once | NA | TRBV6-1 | CASSVSQTADYGYTF | TGTGCCAGCAGTGTTTCGCAGACAGCCGACTATGGCTACACCTTC
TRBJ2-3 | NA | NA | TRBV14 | CASSQAAAPTDTQYF | TGTGCCAGCAGCCAAGCTGCGGCCCCCACAGATACGCAGTATTTT
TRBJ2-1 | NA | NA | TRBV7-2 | CASSFSRDNEQFF | TGTGCCAGCAGCTTCAGCAGGGATAATGAGCAGTTCTTC
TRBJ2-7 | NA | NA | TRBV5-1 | CASSYESGPYEQYF | TGCGCCAGCAGCTATGAGAGCGGACCCTACGAGCAGTACTTC
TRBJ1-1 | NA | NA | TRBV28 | CASSRLGGLGTEAFF | TGTGCCAGCAGCAGGTTGGGGGGTCTGGGTACTGAAGCTTTCTTT
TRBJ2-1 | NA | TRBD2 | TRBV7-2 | CASSRTSGSSEQFF | TGTGCCAGCAGCCGGACTAGCGGGAGCTCTGAGCAGTTCTTC
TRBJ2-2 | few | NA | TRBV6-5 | CASRTVTGELFF | TGTGCCAGCAGGACTGTAACCGGGGAGCTGTTTTTT
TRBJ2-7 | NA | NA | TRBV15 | CATSSSPGHRYEQYF | TGTGCCACCAGCAGTTCCCCGGGACACAGATACGAGCAGTACTTC
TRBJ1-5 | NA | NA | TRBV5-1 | CASSNGRGQPQHF | TGCGCCAGCAGCAACGGACGAGGGCAGCCCCAGCATTTT
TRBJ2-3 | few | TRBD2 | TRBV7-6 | CASSDLSSGGGTDTQYF | TGTGCCAGCAGCGATCTATCTAGCGGGGGTGGCACAGATACGCAGTATTTT
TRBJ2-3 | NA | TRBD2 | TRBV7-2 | CASSWGLAGRTDTQYF | TGTGCCAGCAGCTGGGGACTAGCGGGACGCACAGATACGCAGTATTTT
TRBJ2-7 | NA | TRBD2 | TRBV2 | CASSGWTSGSPNPREQYF | TGTGCCAGCAGTGGATGGACTAGCGGGAGTCCAAACCCGAGGGAGCAGTACTTC
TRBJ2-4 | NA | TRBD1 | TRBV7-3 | CASSLDRGPTIQYF | TGTGCCAGCAGCCTAGACAGGGGGCCGACCATTCAGTACTTC
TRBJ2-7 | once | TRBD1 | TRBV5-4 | CASSPGGGWGYEQYF | TGTGCCAGCAGCCCAGGGGGCGGATGGGGATACGAGCAGTACTTC
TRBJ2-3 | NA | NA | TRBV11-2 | CASSFGASGTDTQYF | TGTGCCAGCAGCTTCGGGGCTAGCGGCACAGATACGCAGTATTTT
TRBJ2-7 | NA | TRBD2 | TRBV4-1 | CASSQDGLAGTYEQYF | TGCGCCAGCAGCCAAGATGGACTAGCGGGGACCTACGAGCAGTACTTC
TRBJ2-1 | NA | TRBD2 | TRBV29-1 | CSVAVAGTYNEQFF | TGCAGCGTCGCGGTAGCGGGGACCTACAATGAGCAGTTCTTC
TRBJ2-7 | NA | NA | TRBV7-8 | CASSFGRTRTYEQYF | TGTGCCAGCAGCTTCGGACGAACTAGAACCTACGAGCAGTACTTC
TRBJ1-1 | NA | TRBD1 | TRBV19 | CASSIGTATEAFF | TGTGCCAGTAGTATTGGGACAGCCACTGAAGCTTTCTTT
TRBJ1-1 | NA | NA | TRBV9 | CASSGIGGDTEAFF | TGTGCCAGCAGCGGAATAGGGGGGGACACTGAAGCTTTCTTT
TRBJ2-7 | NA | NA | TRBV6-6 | CASLRDTSYEQYF | TGTGCCAGTCTCCGGGACACCTCCTACGAGCAGTACTTC
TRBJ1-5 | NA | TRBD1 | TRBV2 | CASGIPASGTASNQPQHF | TGTGCCAGCGGAATTCCGGCGTCCGGGACAGCGAGCAATCAGCCCCAGCATTTT
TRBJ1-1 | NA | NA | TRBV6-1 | CASSALTQPDTEAFF | TGTGCCAGCAGTGCCCTGACTCAGCCGGACACTGAAGCTTTCTTT
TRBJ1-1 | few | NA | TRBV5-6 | CASSSSMGGMNTEAFF | TGTGCCAGCAGCTCATCCATGGGGGGGATGAACACTGAAGCTTTCTTT
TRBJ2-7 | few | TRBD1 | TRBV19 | CASRGTGRSYEQYF | TGTGCCAGTAGGGGGACAGGGCGCTCTTACGAGCAGTACTTC
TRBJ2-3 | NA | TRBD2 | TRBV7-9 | CASSFLAGFTDTQYF | TGTGCCAGCAGCTTTCTAGCGGGGTTCACAGATACGCAGTATTTT